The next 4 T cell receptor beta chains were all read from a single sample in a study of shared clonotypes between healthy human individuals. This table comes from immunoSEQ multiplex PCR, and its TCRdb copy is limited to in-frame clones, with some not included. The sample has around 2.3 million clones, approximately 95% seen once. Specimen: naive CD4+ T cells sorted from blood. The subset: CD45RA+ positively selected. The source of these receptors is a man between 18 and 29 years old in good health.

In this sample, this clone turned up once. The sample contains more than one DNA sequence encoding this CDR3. The CDR3 spells CAWSRENTIYF. The CDR3 nucleotides are TGTGCCTGGAGTAGGGAAAACACCATATATTTT. The gene calls are TRBV30 and TRBJ1-3; D gene uncertain. V was cut by 2 bases and J by 6 bases, with 5 bases left in between. Germline CDR1 GTSNPN, CDR2 SVGIG (reference sequence). There are 11 residues in the CDR3.

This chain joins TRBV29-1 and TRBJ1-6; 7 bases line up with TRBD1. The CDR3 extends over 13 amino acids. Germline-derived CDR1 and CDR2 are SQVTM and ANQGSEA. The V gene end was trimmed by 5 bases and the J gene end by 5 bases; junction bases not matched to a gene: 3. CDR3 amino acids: CSVTTGNNSPLHF. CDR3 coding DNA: TGCAGCGTTACGACAGGGAATAATTCACCCCTCCACTTT.

The DNA for the CDR3 is TGTGCCATCAGTGCGACAGGGTACTATGGCTACACCTTC. This sequence encodes CAISATGYYGYTF. The chain employs TRBV10-3 and TRBJ1-2; 7 bases agree with TRBD1. Germline lookup yields CDR1 ENHRY and CDR2 SYGVKD. The length of the CDR3 is 13 residues. V lost 4 bases to trimming and J lost 3 bases; unmatched junction nucleotides: 2.

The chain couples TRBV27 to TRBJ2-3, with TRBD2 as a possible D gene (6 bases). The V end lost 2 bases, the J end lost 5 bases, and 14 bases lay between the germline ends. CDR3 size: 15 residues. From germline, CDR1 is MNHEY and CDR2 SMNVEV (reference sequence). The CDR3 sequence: CASSLEAGRGDTQYF. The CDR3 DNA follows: TGTGCCAGCAGTTTAGAGGCGGGGCGGGGAGATACGCAGTATTTT.